This T cell receptor (beta chain) derives from a study of shared clonotypes between healthy human individuals. Across the study: CD4 naive and memory got three plates each, CD8 naive two, CD8 memory one. Broader study findings: Sequencing of the sorted subsets was shown by rarefaction to be incomplete despite large depth.

Assay used: immunoSEQ multiplex PCR; TCRdb lists only in-frame clones, some missing. Of some 1.5 million clones listed, around 95% were seen once; the top ten hold roughly 1.2%. About this clone: Its specificity is unknown.

CDR3 size: 17 residues. Germline CDR1 is GTSNPN and CDR2 is SVGIG (reference sequence). V shed 0 bases and J shed 4 bases, with 18 bases lying between them. The rearrangement uses TRBV30 and TRBJ2-2; TRBD1 might be the D (6 bases). This TCR was sampled from a man aged 30 to 39 in good health. The sample was naive CD4+ T cells sorted from blood. As for subset: CD45RA+ positively selected. The CDR3 region has the DNA TGTGCCTGGAGTGTCGATTACAGGGTTCTTGGCACCGGGGAGCTGTTTTTT. Translated: CAWSVDYRVLGTGELFF. Supplemented by reference TRBV30 and TRBJ2-2, the full variable domain reads SQTIHQWPATLVQPVGSPLSLECTVEGTSNPNLYWYRQAAGRGLQLLFYSVGIGQISSEVPQNLSASRPQDRQFILSSKKLLLSDSGFYLCAWSVDYRVLGTGELFFGEGSRLTVL.